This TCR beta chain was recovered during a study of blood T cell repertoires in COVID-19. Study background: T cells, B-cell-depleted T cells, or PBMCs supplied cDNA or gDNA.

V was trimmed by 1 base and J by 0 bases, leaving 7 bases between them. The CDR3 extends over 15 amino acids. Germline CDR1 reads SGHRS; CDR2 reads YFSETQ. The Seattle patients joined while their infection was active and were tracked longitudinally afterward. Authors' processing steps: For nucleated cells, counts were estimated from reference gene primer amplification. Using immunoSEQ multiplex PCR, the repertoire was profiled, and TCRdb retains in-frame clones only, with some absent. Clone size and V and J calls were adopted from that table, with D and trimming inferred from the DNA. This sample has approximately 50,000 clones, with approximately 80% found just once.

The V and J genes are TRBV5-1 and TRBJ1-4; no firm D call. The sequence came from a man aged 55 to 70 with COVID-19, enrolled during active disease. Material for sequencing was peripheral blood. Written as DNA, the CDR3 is TGCGCCAGCAGCTTGTCGGTTGCAACTAATGAAAAACTGTTTTTT. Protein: CASSLSVATNEKLFF.